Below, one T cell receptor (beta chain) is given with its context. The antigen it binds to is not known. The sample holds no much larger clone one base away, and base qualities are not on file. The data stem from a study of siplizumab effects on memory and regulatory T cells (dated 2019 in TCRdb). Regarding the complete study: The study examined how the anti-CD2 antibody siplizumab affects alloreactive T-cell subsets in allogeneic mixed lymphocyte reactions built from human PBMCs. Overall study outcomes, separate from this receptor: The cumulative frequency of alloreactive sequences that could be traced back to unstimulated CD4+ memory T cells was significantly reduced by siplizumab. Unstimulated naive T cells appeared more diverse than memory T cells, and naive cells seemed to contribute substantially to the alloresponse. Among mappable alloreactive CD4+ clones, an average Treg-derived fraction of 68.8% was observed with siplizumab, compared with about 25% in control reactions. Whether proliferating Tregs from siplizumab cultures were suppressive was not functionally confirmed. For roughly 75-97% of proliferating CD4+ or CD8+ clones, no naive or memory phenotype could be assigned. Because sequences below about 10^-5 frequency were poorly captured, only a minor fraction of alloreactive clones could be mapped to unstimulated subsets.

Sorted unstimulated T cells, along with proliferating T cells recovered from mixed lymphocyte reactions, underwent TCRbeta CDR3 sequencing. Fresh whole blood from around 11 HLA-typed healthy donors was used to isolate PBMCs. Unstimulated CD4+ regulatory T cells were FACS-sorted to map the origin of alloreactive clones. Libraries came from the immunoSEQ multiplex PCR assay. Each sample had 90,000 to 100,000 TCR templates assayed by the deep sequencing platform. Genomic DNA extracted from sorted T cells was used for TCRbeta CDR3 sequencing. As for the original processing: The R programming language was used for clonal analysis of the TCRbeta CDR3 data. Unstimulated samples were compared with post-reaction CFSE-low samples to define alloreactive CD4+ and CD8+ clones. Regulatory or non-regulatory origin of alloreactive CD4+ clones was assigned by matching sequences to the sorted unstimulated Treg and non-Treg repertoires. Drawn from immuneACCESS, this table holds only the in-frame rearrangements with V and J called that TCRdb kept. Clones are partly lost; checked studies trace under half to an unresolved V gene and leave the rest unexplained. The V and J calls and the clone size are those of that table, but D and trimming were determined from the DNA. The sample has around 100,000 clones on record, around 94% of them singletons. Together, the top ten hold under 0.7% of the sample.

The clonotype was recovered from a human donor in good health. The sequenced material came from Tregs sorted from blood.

This receptor has the CDR3 CASKVLAGAVEQYF. The sequence in DNA is TGTGCCAGTAAGGTCCTAGCCGGGGCGGTCGAGCAGTACTTC. This chain joins TRBV19 to TRBJ2-7; the D call is tentative, TRBD1 or TRBD2, as each matches 5 bases. Including the terminal cysteine and phenylalanine, the CDR3 comprises 14 residues. Only the CDR3 part of the read is kept: 42 bases, read in frame from the first base. Trimming removed 7 bases from V and 6 bases from J, leaving 19 bases between the germline ends. The germline V gene (reference sequence) sets CDR1 to LNHDA and CDR2 to SQIVND. The full variable domain, with segments outside the CDR3 supplied by the reference TRBV19 and TRBJ2-7 proteins, appears as DGGITQSPKYLFRKEGQNVTLSCEQNLNHDAMYWYRQDPGQGLRLIYYSQIVNDFQKGDIAEGYSVSREKKESFPLTVTSAQKNPTAFYLCASKVLAGAVEQYFGPGTRLTVT.